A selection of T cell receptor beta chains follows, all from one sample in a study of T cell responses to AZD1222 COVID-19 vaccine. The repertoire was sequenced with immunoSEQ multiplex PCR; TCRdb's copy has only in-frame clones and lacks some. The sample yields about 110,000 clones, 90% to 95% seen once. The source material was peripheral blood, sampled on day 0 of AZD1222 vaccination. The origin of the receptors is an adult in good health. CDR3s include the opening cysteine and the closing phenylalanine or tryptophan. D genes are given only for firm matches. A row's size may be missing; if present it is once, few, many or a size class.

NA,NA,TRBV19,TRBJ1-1,TGTGCCAGTAGTATAACCGGGGGGGGTCGTAGGAACACTGAAGCTTTCTTT,CASSITGGGRRNTEAFF
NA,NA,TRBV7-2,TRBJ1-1,TGTGCCAGCAGCTCCCCCGTGAGCAGGGCCACTGAAGCTTTCTTT,CASSSPVSRATEAFF
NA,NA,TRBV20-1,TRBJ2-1,TGCAGTGCTAGTCGGGCTATCCGGGGGAGCTCCTACAATGAGCAGTTCTTC,CSASRAIRGSSYNEQFF
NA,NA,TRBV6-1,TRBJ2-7,TGTGCCAGCAGTGAACGGGTCCTACCGGGCTACGAGCAGTACTTC,CASSERVLPGYEQYF
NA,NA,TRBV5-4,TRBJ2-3,TGTGCCAGCAGCTGGGACAACACAGATACGCAGTATTTT,CASSWDNTDTQYF
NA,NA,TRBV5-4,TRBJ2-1,TGTGCCAGCAGCCGCGGACCATCCGATAACAATGAGCAGTTCTTC,CASSRGPSDNNEQFF
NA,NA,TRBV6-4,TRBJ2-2,TGTGCCAGCAGTGACTCTTGGGGGGCTAACACCGGGGAGCTGTTTTTT,CASSDSWGANTGELFF
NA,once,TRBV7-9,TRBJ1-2,TGTGCCAGCAGCTCGCGCGGGGACTATGGCTACACCTTC,CASSSRGDYGYTF
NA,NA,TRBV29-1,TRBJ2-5,TGCAGCGTTATGGACGGAAAAGAGACCCAGTACTTC,CSVMDGKETQYF
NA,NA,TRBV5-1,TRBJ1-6,TGCGCCAGCAGCTTGGATAGGGTTAATTCACCCCTCCACTTT,CASSLDRVNSPLHF
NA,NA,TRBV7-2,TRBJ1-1,TGTGCCAGCAGCTCGACGATGAACACTGAAGCTTTCTTT,CASSSTMNTEAFF
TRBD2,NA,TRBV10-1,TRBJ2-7,TGCGCCAGCAGTGAGGGACTAGCGGGGTTTGAGCAGTACTTC,CASSEGLAGFEQYF
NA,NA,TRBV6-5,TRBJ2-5,TGTGCCAGCAGGGGGCAAGAGACCCAGTACTTC,CASRGQETQYF
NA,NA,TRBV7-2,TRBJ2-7,TGTGCCAGCAGCAGCGGCTACTACGAGCAGTACTTC,CASSSGYYEQYF